One and the same sample provided the 12 T cell receptor beta chains below, sequenced in a study of monozygotic twins with inflammatory bowel disease. Reprocessing the 5' RACE reads, TCRdb reports a single entry for every CDR3 protein and omits DNA. The sample table sets out about 440,000 distinct CDR3 sequences. Sequencing input: blood. Source of these receptors: a human donor with ulcerative colitis or Crohn's disease, or a healthy co-twin of an affected twin (not recorded which).

This sequence joins TRBV29-1 and TRBJ1-5; the D gene TCRdb calls, TRBD1, cannot be checked with no DNA. The CDR3 totals 13 residues. CDR1 is SQVTM, CDR2 ANQGSEA, per germline. The CDR3 protein is CSVGGQGTQPQHF.

CDR3 region: CSASFRGLSGELFF. The chain is built from TRBV20-1 and TRBJ2-2; TCRdb calls TRBD1, which cannot be checked without DNA. This CDR3 contains 14 residues. Germline loops: CDR1 DFQATT, CDR2 SNEGSKA (reference sequence).

The rearrangement uses TRBV28 and TRBJ2-2; no DNA is available, so the TRBD1 call from TCRdb remains unchecked. The CDR3 has 13 residues. Germline V gives CDR1 MDHEN, CDR2 SYDVKM. The CDR3 region is CASSWGVTGELFF.

The V gene is TRBV6-5, the J gene TRBJ1-3. This CDR3 contains 14 residues. Germline V gene data show CDR1 as MNHEY and CDR2 as SVGAGI. CDR3 sequence: CASSYSFEGNTIYF.

The rearrangement joins TRBV4-2 to TRBJ1-3; TCRdb calls TRBD1, which cannot be checked without DNA. Per the germline V gene, CDR1 is LGHNA and CDR2 is YNFKEQ. The CDR3 is 18 residues long. The CDR3 loop reads CASSQEGPVGGTGNTIYF.

CDR3 region: CASSDTGQGLGDTQYF. The rearrangement links TRBV11-2 to TRBJ2-3; TCRdb reports TRBD1, a call that lacks DNA to check it against. The CDR3 runs 16 residues. CDR1 is SGHAT, CDR2 FQNNGV, per germline.

The chain is built from TRBV6-2 or TRBV6-3 and TRBJ2-1; TCRdb designates TRBD2, a call that cannot be tested without DNA. From germline, CDR1 is MNHEY and CDR2 SVGEGT. CDR3 length: 16 residues. The CDR3 loop is CASSSPGLAGVSEQFF.

This chain links TRBV29-1 with TRBJ1-2; TCRdb reports TRBD1, a call that lacks DNA to check it against. The CDR3 loop spans 11 amino acids. Germline-derived CDR1 and CDR2 are SQVTM and ANQGSEA. CDR3 in amino acids: CSVEQGERYTF.

V gene TRBV6-4 combines with J gene TRBJ1-1; TCRdb names TRBD1, which stays unverified in the absence of DNA. Germline lookup yields CDR1 MRHNA and CDR2 SNTAGT. The CDR3 is made up of 15 amino acids. CDR3 in amino acids: CASKPGQNENTEAFF.

CDR3 amino acids: CASSYAAGQETQYF. The chain couples TRBV6-6 to TRBJ2-5; with no DNA, the TCRdb D assignment of TRBD2 cannot be verified. Germline-derived CDR1 and CDR2 are MNHNY and SVGAGI (reference sequence). The CDR3 runs to 14 residues.

This chain connects TRBV30 to TRBJ2-2; TCRdb outputs TRBD2, but without DNA this stays unchecked. CDR1 and CDR2 (germline): GTSNPN, SVGIG (reference sequence). The CDR3 runs 16 residues. CDR3 sequence reads: CAWSVHEEGVAGELFF. The entire variable domain, with the rest obtained from reference TRBV30 and TRBJ2-2, is as follows: SQTIHQWPATLVQPVGSPLSLECTVEGTSNPNLYWYRQAAGRGLQLLFYSVGIGQISSEVPQNLSASRPQDRQFILSSKKLLLSDSGFYLCAWSVHEEGVAGELFFGEGSRLTVL.

This rearrangement joins TRBV4-1 to TRBJ1-1; with no DNA, the TCRdb D assignment of TRBD1 cannot be verified. The CDR3 is made up of 16 amino acids. The V gene's germline CDR1 is MGHRA and CDR2 YSYEKL. CDR3 in amino acids: CASSQGDIRGDTEAFF.